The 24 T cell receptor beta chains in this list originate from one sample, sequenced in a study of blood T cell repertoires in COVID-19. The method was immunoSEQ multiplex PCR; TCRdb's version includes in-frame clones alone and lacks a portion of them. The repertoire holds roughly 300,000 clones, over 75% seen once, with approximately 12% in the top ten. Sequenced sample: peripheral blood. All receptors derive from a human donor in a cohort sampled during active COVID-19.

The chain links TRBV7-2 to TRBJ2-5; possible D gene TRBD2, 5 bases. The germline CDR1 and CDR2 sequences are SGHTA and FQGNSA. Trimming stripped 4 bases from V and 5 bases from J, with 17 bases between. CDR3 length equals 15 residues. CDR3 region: CASSSGLSWRETQYF. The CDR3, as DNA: TGTGCCAGCAGCTCAGGACTCTCGTGGAGGGAGACCCAGTACTTC.

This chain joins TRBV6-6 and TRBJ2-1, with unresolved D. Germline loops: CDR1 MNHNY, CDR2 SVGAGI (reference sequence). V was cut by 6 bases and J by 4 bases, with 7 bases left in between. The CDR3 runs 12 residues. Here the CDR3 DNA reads TGTGCCAGCAGCTACCATTACAATGAGCAGTTCTTC. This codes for CASSYHYNEQFF.

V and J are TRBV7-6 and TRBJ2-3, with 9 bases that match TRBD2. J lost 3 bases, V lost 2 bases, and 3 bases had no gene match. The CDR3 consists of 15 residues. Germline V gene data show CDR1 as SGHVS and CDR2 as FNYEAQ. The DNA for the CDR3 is TGTGCCAGCAGCTTATTGGCGGGAGGGACAGATACGCAGTATTTT. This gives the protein CASSLLAGGTDTQYF.

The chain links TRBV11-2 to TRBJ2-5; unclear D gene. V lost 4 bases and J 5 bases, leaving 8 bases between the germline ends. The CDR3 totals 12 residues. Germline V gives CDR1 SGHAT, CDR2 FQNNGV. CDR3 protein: CASSWWPETQYF. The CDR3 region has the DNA TGTGCCAGCAGCTGGTGGCCCGAGACCCAGTACTTC.

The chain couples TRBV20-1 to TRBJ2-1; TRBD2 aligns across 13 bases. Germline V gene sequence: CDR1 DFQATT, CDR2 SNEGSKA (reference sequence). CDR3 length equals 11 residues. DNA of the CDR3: TGCGGACTAGCGGGAGTTAATGAGCAGTTCTTC. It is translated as CGLAGVNEQFF.

This chain's CDR3 is CASSFKTSTSPQGEFF. The CDR3, as DNA: TGTGCCAGCAGTTTCAAGACTAGTACGAGTCCTCAAGGGGAGTTCTTC. The chain has TRBV6-5 and TRBJ2-1; D perhaps matches TRBD2 (6 bases). The CDR3 is 16 residues long. Germline assignment: CDR1 MNHEY and CDR2 SVGAGI. The ends were cut back, 4 bases at V and 14 bases at J, with 27 bases in the middle.

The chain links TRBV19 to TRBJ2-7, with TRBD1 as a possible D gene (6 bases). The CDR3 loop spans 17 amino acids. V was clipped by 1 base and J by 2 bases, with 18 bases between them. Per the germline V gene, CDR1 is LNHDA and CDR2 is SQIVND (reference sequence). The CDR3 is CASSIGHRALNTYEQYF. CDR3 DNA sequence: TGTGCCAGTAGTATAGGACACAGGGCCTTAAATACCTACGAGCAGTACTTC.

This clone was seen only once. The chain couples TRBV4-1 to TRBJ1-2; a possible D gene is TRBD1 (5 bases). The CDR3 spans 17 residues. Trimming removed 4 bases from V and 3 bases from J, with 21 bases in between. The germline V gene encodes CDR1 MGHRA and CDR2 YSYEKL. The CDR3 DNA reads TGCGCCAGCAGCCGCGGGGCCCTACCCACGTTTGACTATGGCTACACCTTC. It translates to CASSRGALPTFDYGYTF.

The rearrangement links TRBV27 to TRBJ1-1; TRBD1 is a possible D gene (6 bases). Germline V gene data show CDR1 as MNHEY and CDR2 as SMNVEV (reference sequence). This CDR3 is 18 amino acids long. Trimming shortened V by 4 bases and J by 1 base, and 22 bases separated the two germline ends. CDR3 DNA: TGTGCCAGCAGTTCCCAAATCGGGGGGGCGAAAACGAACACTGAAGCTTTCTTT. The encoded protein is CASSSQIGGAKTNTEAFF.

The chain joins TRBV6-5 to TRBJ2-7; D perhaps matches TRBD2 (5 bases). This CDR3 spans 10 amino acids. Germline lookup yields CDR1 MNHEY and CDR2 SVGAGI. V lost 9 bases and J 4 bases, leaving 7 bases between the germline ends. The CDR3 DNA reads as TGTGCCAGTGGGGAGTACGAGCAGTACTTC. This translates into CASGEYEQYF.

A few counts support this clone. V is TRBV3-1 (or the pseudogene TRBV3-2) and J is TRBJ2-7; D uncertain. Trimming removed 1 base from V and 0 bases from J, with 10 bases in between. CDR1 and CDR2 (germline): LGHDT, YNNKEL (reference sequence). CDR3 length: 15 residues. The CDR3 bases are TGTGCCAGCAGCCAAGGGGTATCTAGCTCCTACGAGCAGTACTTC. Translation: CASSQGVSSSYEQYF.

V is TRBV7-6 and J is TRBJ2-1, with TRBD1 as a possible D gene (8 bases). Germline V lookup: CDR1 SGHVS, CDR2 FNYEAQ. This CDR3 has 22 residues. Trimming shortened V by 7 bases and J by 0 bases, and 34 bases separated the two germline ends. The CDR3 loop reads CASNVWEEDRAVGGGSYNEQFF. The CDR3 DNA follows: TGTGCCAGCAACGTATGGGAAGAGGACAGGGCGGTGGGAGGGGGCTCCTACAATGAGCAGTTCTTC.

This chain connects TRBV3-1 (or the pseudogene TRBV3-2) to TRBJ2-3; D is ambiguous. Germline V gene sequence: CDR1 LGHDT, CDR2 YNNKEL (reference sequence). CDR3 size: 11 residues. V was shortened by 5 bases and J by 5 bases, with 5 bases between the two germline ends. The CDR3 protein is CASSARDTQYF. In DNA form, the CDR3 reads TGTGCCAGCAGCGCCAGAGATACGCAGTATTTT.

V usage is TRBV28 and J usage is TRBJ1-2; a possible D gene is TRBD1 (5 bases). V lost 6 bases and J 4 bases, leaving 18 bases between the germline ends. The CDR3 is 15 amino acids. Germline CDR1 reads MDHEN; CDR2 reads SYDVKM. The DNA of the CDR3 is TGTGCCAGCAGCTACCTTGGGGCCAGACCCTATGGCTACACCTTC. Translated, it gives CASSYLGARPYGYTF.

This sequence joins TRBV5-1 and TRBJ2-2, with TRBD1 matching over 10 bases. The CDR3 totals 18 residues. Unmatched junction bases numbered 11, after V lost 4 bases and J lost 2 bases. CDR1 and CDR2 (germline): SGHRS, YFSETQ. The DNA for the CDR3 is TGCGCCAGCAGCGACCCGGGACAGGGGACGCCAAACACCGGGGAGCTGTTTTTT. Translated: CASSDPGQGTPNTGELFF.

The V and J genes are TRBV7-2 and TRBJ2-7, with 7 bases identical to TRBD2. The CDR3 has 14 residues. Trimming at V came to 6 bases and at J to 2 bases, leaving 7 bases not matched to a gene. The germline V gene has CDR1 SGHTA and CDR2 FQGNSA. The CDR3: CASRSPGLTYEQYF. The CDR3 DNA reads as TGTGCCAGCAGATCCCCGGGACTAACCTACGAGCAGTACTTC.

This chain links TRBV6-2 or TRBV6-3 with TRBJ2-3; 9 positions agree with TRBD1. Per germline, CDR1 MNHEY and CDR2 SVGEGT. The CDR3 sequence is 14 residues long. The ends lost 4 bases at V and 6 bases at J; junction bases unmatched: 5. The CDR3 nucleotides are TGTGCCAGCAGTTGGACAGGGGCAGCGGATACGCAGTATTTT. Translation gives CASSWTGAADTQYF.

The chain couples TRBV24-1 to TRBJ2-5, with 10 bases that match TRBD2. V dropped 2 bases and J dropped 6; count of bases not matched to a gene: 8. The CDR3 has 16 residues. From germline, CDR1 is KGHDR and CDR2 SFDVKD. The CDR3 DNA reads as TGTGCCACCAGTGATTGGTCTAGCGGGAGCCGAAAGACCCAGTACTTC. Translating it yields CATSDWSSGSRKTQYF.

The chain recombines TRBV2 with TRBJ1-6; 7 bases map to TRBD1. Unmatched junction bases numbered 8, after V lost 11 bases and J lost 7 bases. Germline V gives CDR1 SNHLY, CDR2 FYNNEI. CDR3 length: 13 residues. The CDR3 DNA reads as TGTGCCTCCCAGAGGACAGGAAATTCACCCCTCCACTTT. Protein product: CASQRTGNSPLHF.

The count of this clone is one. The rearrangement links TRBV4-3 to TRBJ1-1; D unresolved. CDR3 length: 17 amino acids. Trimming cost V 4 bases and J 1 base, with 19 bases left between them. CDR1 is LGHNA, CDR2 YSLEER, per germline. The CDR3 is CASSLLMATRTNTEAFF. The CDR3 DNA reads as TGCGCCAGCAGCCTCCTTATGGCAACCCGAACGAACACTGAAGCTTTCTTT.

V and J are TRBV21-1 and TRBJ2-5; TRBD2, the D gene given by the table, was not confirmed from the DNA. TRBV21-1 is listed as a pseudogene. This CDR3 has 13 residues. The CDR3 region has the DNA TGTGCCAGCAGCATCGGGTTCCGAGAGACCCAGTACTTC. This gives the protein CASSIGFRETQYF.

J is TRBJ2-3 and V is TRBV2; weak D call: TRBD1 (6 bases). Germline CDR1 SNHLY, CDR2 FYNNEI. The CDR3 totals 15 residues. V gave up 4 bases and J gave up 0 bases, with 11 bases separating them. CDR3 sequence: CASSVETGSTDTQYF. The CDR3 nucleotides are TGTGCCAGCAGTGTGGAAACAGGGAGCACAGATACGCAGTATTTT. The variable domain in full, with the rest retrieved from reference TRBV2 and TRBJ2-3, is EPEVTQTPSHQVTQMGQEVILRCVPISNHLYFYWYRQILGQKVEFLVSFYNNEISEKSEIFDDQFSVERPDGSNFTLKIRSTKLEDSAMYFCASSVETGSTDTQYFGPGTRLTVL.

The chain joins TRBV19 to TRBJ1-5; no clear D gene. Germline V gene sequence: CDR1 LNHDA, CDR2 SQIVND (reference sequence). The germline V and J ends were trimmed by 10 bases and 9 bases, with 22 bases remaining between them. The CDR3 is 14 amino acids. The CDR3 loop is CATKPDTVITPQHF. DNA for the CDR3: TGTGCCACCAAACCCGACACGGTCATCACGCCCCAGCATTTT.

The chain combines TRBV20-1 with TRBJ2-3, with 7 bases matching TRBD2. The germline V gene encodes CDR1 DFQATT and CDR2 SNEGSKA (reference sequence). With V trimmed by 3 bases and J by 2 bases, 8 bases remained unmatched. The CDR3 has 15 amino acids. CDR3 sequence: CSASDPAGFTDTQYF. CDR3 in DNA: TGCAGTGCTAGTGATCCAGCGGGGTTCACAGATACGCAGTATTTT.